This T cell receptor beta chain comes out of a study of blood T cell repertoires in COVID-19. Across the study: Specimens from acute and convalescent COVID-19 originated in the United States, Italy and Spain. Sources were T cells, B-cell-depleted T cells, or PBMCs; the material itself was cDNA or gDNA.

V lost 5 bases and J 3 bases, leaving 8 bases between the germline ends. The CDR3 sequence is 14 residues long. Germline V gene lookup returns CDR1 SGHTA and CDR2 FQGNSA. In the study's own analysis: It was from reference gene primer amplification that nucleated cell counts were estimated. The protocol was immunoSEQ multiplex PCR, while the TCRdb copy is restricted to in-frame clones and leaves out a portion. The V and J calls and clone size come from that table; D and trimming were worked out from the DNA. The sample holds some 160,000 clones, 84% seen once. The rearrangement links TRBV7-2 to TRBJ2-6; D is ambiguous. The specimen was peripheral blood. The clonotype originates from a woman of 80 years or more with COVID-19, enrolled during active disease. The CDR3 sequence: CASSLSFGANVLTF. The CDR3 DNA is TGTGCCAGCAGCCTCTCCTTTGGGGCCAACGTCCTGACTTTC.